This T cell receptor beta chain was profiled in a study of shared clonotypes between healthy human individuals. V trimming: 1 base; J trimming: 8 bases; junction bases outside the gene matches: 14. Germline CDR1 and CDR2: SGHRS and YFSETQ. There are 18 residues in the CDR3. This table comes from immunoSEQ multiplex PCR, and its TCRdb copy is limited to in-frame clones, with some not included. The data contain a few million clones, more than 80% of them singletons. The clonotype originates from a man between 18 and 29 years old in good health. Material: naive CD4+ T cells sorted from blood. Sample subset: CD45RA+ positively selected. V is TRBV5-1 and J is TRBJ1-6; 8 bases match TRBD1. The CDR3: CASSLRGQAAVTDSPLHF. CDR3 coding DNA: TGCGCCAGCAGCTTGCGGGGACAGGCCGCTGTTACGGATTCACCCCTCCACTTT.